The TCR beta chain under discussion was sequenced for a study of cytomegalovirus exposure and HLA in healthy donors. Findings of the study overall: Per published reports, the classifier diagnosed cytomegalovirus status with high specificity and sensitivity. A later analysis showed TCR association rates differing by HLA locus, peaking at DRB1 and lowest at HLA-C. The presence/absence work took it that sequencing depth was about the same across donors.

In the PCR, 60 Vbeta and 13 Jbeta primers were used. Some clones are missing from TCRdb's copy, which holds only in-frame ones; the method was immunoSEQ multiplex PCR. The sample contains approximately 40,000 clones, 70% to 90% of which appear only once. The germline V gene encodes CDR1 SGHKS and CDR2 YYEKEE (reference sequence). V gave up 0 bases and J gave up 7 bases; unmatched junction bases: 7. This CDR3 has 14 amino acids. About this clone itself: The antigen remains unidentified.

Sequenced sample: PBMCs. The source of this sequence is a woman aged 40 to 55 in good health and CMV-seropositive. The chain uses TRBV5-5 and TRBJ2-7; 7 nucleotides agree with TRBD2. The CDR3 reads CASSLVGGVGEQYF. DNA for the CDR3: TGTGCCAGCAGCTTGGTGGGGGGGGTTGGAGAGCAGTACTTC.